The clone carrying this T cell receptor beta chain has a handful of counts. Its antigen is as yet unknown. TCRdb recomputed calls from the RT-PCR reads with MiXCR, one row per CDR3 protein. The profile shows 650,000 to 800,000 distinct CDR3 sequences, about 15% of them singletons. V shed 0 bases and J shed 2 bases, with 11 bases lying between them. The CDR3 has 15 amino acids. Germline CDR1 reads MNHEY; CDR2 reads SVGEGT. This entry belongs to a study of response to subunit inactivated influenza vaccine. Overall study findings and caveats: The authors proposed limited new T cell recruitment per seasonal influenza vaccination.

The sequence was collected from a middle-aged man who received an inactivated influenza vaccine. The rearrangement uses TRBV6-2 or TRBV6-3 and TRBJ2-7; a weak D match, TRBD1 (5 bases). The material was PBMCs from blood, obtained 14 days before vaccination. CDR3 sequence: CASSYSIWGPYEQYF. The DNA for the CDR3 is TGTGCCAGCAGTTACTCCATCTGGGGCCCCTACGAGCAGTACTTC.